These 22 T cell receptor beta chains share one sample of origin, sequenced in a study of cytomegalovirus exposure and HLA in healthy donors. PCR employed 60 Vbeta and 13 Jbeta primers. TCRdb's table, derived via immunoSEQ multiplex PCR, lists solely in-frame clones and lacks some. The sample comprises 100,000 to 150,000 clones, around 80% of which are singletons, and approximately 0.99% rests with the top ten. Source material: PBMCs. These receptors came from a woman aged 25 to 39 in good health and CMV-seronegative.

This chain links TRBV27 with TRBJ2-2, with a possible D match to TRBD1 (5 bases). Looked up from germline, CDR1 is MNHEY and CDR2 is SMNVEV (reference sequence). The germline V and J ends were trimmed by 5 bases and 4 bases, with 8 bases remaining between them. This CDR3 has 13 amino acids. The CDR3 region has the DNA TGTGCCAGCAGTCTTAGGGGCACCGGGGAGCTGTTTTTT. Amino acids: CASSLRGTGELFF.

This chain uses TRBV18 with TRBJ1-1; TRBD1 is a possible D gene (5 bases). Trimming left V 3 bases short and J 6 bases short, with 14 bases between. CDR3 size: 14 residues. CDR1 and CDR2 from the germline V gene are KGHSH and LQKENI. The CDR3 nucleotides read TGTGCCAGCTCACCCCGGGACTCCCTGGCTGAAGCTTTCTTT. Translation gives CASSPRDSLAEAFF. The complete variable domain, with remaining parts taken from reference TRBV18 and TRBJ1-1, reads NAGVMQNPRHLVRRRGQEARLRCSPMKGHSHVYWYRQLPEEGLKFMVYLQKENIIDESGMPKERFSAEFPKEGPSILRIQQVVRGDSAAYFCASSPRDSLAEAFFGQGTRLTVV.

The rearrangement uses TRBV27 and TRBJ2-1; 7 bases are a match to TRBD1. Per germline, CDR1 MNHEY and CDR2 SMNVEV (reference sequence). The V and J ends lost 3 bases and 7 bases, in that order; junction bases with no gene match: 3. The CDR3 is 13 amino acids. Here the CDR3 reads CASSLTGWNEQFF. The CDR3, as DNA: TGTGCCAGCAGTTTGACAGGGTGGAATGAGCAGTTCTTC.

The chain combines TRBV9 with TRBJ1-1, with D possibly matching TRBD1 (5 bases). The germline V gene has CDR1 SGDLS and CDR2 YYNGEE. V was cut by 0 bases and J by 1 base, with 7 bases left in between. This CDR3 has 14 residues. In DNA form, the CDR3 reads TGTGCCAGCAGCGTAGGGAGGGGGAACACTGAAGCTTTCTTT. As protein: CASSVGRGNTEAFF.

This sequence joins TRBV6-1 and TRBJ2-7; 9 bases line up with TRBD2. The CDR3 loop spans 15 amino acids. Germline loops: CDR1 MNHNS, CDR2 SASEGT. Trimming removed 7 bases from V and 6 bases from J; junction bases left unmatched: 13. The CDR3 sequence: CASTKLAGDPPEQYF. DNA for the CDR3: TGTGCCAGCACCAAACTAGCGGGCGACCCCCCCGAGCAGTACTTC.

The rearrangement links TRBV16 to TRBJ1-2; D ambiguous. The length of the CDR3 is 13 residues. V lost 0 bases, J lost 8 bases, and 10 bases lay in between. Germline V gene data show CDR1 as KGHSY and CDR2 as FQNENV. CDR3 DNA sequence: TGTGCCAGCAGCCAATCCGGGTTGGAGGGCTACACCTTC. The encoded protein is CASSQSGLEGYTF.

This chain uses TRBV7-9 with TRBJ1-2; the match to TRBD1 covers 7 bases. The CDR3 loop spans 15 amino acids. Germline values: CDR1 SEHNR, CDR2 FQNEAQ (reference sequence). V was clipped by 3 bases and J by 2 bases; unmatched bases: 6. CDR3 DNA sequence: TGTGCCAGCAGCTTTCAGGGGGGAGGAAACTATGGCTACACCTTC. It translates to CASSFQGGGNYGYTF.

The V call is TRBV19, the J call TRBJ2-1; possible D gene TRBD2, 6 bases. V was pared by 10 bases and J by 6 bases, with 22 bases between. The CDR3 runs to 15 residues. The germline CDR1 and CDR2 sequences are LNHDA and SQIVND (reference sequence). This CDR3 is CATGVWGLGGNEQFF. The CDR3 nucleotides read TGTGCCACCGGGGTGTGGGGCCTGGGGGGCAATGAGCAGTTCTTC.

The table lists this clone with a few counts. V usage is TRBV30 and J usage is TRBJ2-1; a weak D match, TRBD1 (5 bases). V lost 1 base to trimming and J lost 1 base, with 11 bases between them. The length of the CDR3 is 15 residues. Germline CDR1 GTSNPN, CDR2 SVGIG (reference sequence). CDR3 bases: TGTGCCTGGAGTGGACAGCGATTATCCTACAATGAGCAGTTCTTC. It encodes CAWSGQRLSYNEQFF.

This chain uses TRBV5-1 with TRBJ1-2; 8 bases are a match to TRBD1. The CDR3 length is 14 residues. V lost 0 bases to trimming and J lost 3 bases; unmatched junction nucleotides: 1. The germline V gene encodes CDR1 SGHRS and CDR2 YFSETQ. The CDR3 protein is CASSLAGGDYGYTF. CDR3 bases: TGCGCCAGCAGCTTGGCAGGGGGCGACTATGGCTACACCTTC.

The rearrangement joins TRBV18 to TRBJ2-2, with D maybe TRBD1 (6 bases). The CDR3 runs 15 residues. Trimming shortened V by 1 base and J by 3 bases, and 9 bases separated the two germline ends. CDR1 is KGHSH and CDR2 is LQKENI in the germline V gene. CDR3 region: CASSPLSGDTGELFF. CDR3 bases: TGTGCCAGCTCACCACTGTCAGGGGACACCGGGGAGCTGTTTTTT.

The chain carries TRBV2 and TRBJ2-2; 7 bases line up with TRBD1. The CDR3 is made up of 14 amino acids. Germline V gives CDR1 SNHLY, CDR2 FYNNEI. J gave up 4 bases and V 5 bases, and 4 bases lay outside the gene matches. The CDR3 protein is CASSKQGITGELFF. The CDR3 DNA follows: TGTGCCAGCAGTAAACAGGGGATCACCGGGGAGCTGTTTTTT.

V usage is TRBV27 and J usage is TRBJ1-1; TRBD1 might be the D (5 bases). The CDR3 consists of 16 residues. V lost 5 bases and J lost 2, with 18 bases in between. Germline V CDR1 and CDR2: MNHEY, SMNVEV (reference sequence). The DNA for the CDR3 is TGTGCCAGCAGTCCAGAAGGGGTTGGGTATAACACTGAAGCTTTCTTT. Its protein is CASSPEGVGYNTEAFF.

The genes are TRBV18 and TRBJ2-1, with 7 nucleotides matching TRBD2. The trim removed 0 bases at V and 5 bases at J, leaving 10 bases unmatched. CDR1 is KGHSH, CDR2 LQKENI, per germline. CDR3 length: 17 amino acids. CDR3 sequence: CASSPPFLVGRDNEQFF. The CDR3 bases are TGTGCCAGCTCACCACCGTTTCTAGTTGGGAGGGACAATGAGCAGTTCTTC.

The chain combines TRBV5-1 with TRBJ2-7; 11 positions agree with TRBD2. Trimming removed 7 bases from V and 4 bases from J; junction bases left unmatched: 4. The CDR3 has 13 residues. Looked up from germline, CDR1 is SGHRS and CDR2 is YFSETQ. The CDR3 reads CASQLAGAYEQYF. As DNA, the CDR3 is TGCGCCAGCCAACTAGCGGGAGCGTACGAGCAGTACTTC. Full variable domain (outside the CDR3, taken from reference TRBV5-1 and TRBJ2-7): KAGVTQTPRYLIKTRGQQVTLSCSPISGHRSVSWYQQTPGQGLQFLFEYFSETQRNKGNFPGRFSGRQFSNSRSEMNVSTLELGDSALYLCASQLAGAYEQYFGPGTRLTVT.

This sequence joins TRBV11-2 and TRBJ2-1; 7 positions agree with TRBD2. The CDR3 loop spans 17 amino acids. Looked up from germline, CDR1 is SGHAT and CDR2 is FQNNGV. The junction had 13 bases not matched to a gene; V was cut back by 1 base and J by 7 bases. The CDR3 sequence is CASSLGLTSPVWNEQFF. CDR3 nucleotides: TGTGCCAGCAGCTTAGGGTTGACTAGCCCTGTTTGGAATGAGCAGTTCTTC.

The chain employs TRBV27 and TRBJ1-5; 8 nucleotides align to TRBD1. CDR3 length equals 16 residues. Germline V CDR1 and CDR2: MNHEY, SMNVEV (reference sequence). The ends lost 5 bases at V and 4 bases at J; junction bases unmatched: 10. DNA for the CDR3: TGTGCCAGCAGTCCTTTAGTGGGACAGGCGAATCAGCCCCAGCATTTT. This gives the protein CASSPLVGQANQPQHF.

The J gene is TRBJ2-1, the V gene TRBV13; perhaps TRBD2 as D (6 bases). Germline-derived CDR1 and CDR2 are PRHDT and FYEKMQ (reference sequence). The CDR3 runs to 15 residues. The V and J ends lost 3 bases and 0 bases respectively, with 9 bases between them. The CDR3 DNA follows: TGTGCCAGCAGCTTCCCTAGCGCCTCCTACAATGAGCAGTTCTTC. This translates into CASSFPSASYNEQFF. Full variable domain (rest looked up from reference TRBV13 and TRBJ2-1): AAGVIQSPRHLIKEKRETATLKCYPIPRHDTVYWYQQGPGQDPQFLISFYEKMQSDKGSIPDRFSAQQFSDYHSELNMSSLELGDSALYFCASSFPSASYNEQFFGPGTRLTVL.

The chain recombines TRBV29-1 with TRBJ1-3; 11 bases match TRBD1. The CDR3 loop spans 13 amino acids. V lost 1 base and J lost 8; bases outside the gene matches: 1. In germline, CDR1 is SQVTM, CDR2 ANQGSEA. The CDR3: CSVEAGQGDTIYF. CDR3 DNA: TGCAGCGTTGAAGCGGGACAGGGGGACACCATATATTTT.

The rearrangement uses TRBV10-3 and TRBJ2-1; 9 bases match TRBD2. The CDR3 has 15 residues. Germline assignment: CDR1 ENHRY and CDR2 SYGVKD. The V and J ends lost 3 bases and 0 bases, in that order; junction bases with no gene match: 0. CDR3 sequence reads: CAISDSGSSYNEQFF. For the CDR3, the DNA is TGTGCCATCAGTGATAGCGGGAGCTCCTACAATGAGCAGTTCTTC.

This rearrangement joins TRBV13 to TRBJ1-2, with 8 positions matching TRBD1. The CDR3 consists of 13 residues. Germline CDR1 and CDR2: PRHDT and FYEKMQ (reference sequence). The V and J ends lost 8 bases and 4 bases, in that order; junction bases with no gene match: 6. This CDR3 reads CASATGGGYGYTF. CDR3 DNA sequence: TGTGCCAGCGCTACAGGGGGGGGCTATGGCTACACCTTC.

As regards this clone: At one of its ends the junction is not consistent with the germline gene, which may arise from a read error. The rearrangement joins TRBV5-1 to TRBJ2-2, with a possible D match to TRBD2 (6 bases). CDR1 and CDR2 from the germline V gene are SGHRS and YFSETQ. This CDR3 spans 15 amino acids. The CDR3 reads CASSSFVANTGGLFF. The CDR3 DNA is TGCGCCAGCAGCTCATTTGTGGCTAACACCGGGGGGCTGTTTTTT.